These T cell receptor beta chains were read from a single sample in a study of T-cell reconstitution after alpha-beta-depleted transplantation in children. Each CDR3 protein is one row after TCRdb ran MiXCR on the PCR reads. Found here are hundreds of thousands of distinct CDR3 sequences, about 15% of them singletons; the top ten hold around 4.5%. The sample consisted of PBMCs, mostly from graft donor cells, taken 360 days after TCRalphabeta/CD19-depleted stem cell transplant. These receptors all come from a male patient between 10 and 17 years old who had a stem cell transplant for acute lymphoblastic leukemia, so the T cells may come from the graft donor. Both conserved end residues are part of each CDR3. The D gene is left open where the match is weak. Expanded clones get a size class; other rows say once, few or many, or leave the size out.

size: -; V: TRBV27; J: TRBJ1-5; D: TRBD1; CDR3: CASSFYGTGENQPQHF; DNA: TGTGCCAGCAGTTTTTACGGGACAGGTGAAAATCAGCCCCAGCATTTT
size: many; V: TRBV12-3/TRBV12-4; J: TRBJ2-7; D: TRBD1; CDR3: CASSTRQGSKYEQYF; DNA: TGTGCCAGCAGTACCCGACAGGGGTCTAAATACGAGCAGTACTTC
size: few; V: TRBV4-1; J: TRBJ2-3; D: TRBD2; CDR3: CASSQGLAGVTGTDTQYF; DNA: TGCGCCAGCAGCCAAGGACTAGCGGGGGTTACCGGCACAGATACGCAGTATTTT
size: few; V: TRBV12-3/TRBV12-4; J: TRBJ1-1; D: -; CDR3: CASSLRSRVGLEAFF; DNA: TGTGCCAGCAGTTTACGTTCGAGAGTGGGCCTGGAAGCTTTCTTT
size: -; V: TRBV20-1; J: TRBJ2-2; D: TRBD2; CDR3: CSVVAGANTGELFF; DNA: TGCAGTGTGGTAGCGGGAGCGAACACCGGGGAGCTGTTTTTT
size: -; V: TRBV12-3/TRBV12-4; J: TRBJ2-7; D: -; CDR3: CASRINTAYEQYF; DNA: TGTGCCAGCAGGATCAACACGGCCTACGAGCAGTACTTC
size: -; V: TRBV7-8; J: TRBJ2-7; D: TRBD1; CDR3: CASSLETGAGYEQYF; DNA: TGTGCCAGCAGCCTAGAGACAGGGGCGGGCTACGAGCAGTACTTC
size: -; V: TRBV3-1; J: TRBJ1-1; D: -; CDR3: CASSQGDGFLLGAFF; DNA: TGTGCCAGCAGCCAAGGTGACGGGTTTCTCCTCGGGGCTTTCTTT
size: few; V: TRBV18; J: TRBJ2-5; D: -; CDR3: CASSPPGEETQYF; DNA: TGTGCCAGCTCACCGCCGGGTGAAGAGACCCAGTACTTC
size: -; V: TRBV7-2; J: TRBJ1-5; D: -; CDR3: CASSLAPFGQPQHF; DNA: TGTGCCAGCAGCTTAGCTCCTTTTGGTCAGCCCCAGCATTTT